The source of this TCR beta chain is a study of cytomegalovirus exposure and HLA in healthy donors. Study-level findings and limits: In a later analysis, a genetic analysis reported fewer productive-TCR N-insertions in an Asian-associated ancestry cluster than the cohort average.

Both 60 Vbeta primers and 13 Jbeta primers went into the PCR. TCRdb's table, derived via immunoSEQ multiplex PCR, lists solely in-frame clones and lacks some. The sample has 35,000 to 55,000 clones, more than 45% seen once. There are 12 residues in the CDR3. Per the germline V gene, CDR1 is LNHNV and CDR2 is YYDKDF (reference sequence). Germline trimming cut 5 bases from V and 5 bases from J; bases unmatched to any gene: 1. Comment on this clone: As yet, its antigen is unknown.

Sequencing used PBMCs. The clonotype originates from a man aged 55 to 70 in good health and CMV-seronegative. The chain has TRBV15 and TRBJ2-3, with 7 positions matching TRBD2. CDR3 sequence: CATSSGGDTQYF. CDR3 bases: TGTGCCACCAGCTCGGGGGGAGATACGCAGTATTTT. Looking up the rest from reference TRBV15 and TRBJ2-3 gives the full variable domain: DAMVIQNPRYQVTQFGKPVTLSCSQTLNHNVMYWYQQKSSQAPKLLFHYYDKDFNNEADTPDNFQSRRPNTSFCFLDIRSPGLGDTAMYLCATSSGGDTQYFGPGTRLTVL.